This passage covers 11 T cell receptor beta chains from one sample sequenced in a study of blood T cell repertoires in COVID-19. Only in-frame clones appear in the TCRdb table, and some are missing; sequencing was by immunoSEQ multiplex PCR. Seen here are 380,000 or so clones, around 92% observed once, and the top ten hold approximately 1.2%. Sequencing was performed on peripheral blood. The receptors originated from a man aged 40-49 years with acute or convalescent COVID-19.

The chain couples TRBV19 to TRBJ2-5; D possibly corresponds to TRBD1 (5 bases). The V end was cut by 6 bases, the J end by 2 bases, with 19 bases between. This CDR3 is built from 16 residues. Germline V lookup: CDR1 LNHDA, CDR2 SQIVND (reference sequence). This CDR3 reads CASRGLRNTTQETQYF. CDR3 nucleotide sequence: TGTGCCAGTAGGGGGCTGAGGAACACGACACAAGAGACCCAGTACTTC.

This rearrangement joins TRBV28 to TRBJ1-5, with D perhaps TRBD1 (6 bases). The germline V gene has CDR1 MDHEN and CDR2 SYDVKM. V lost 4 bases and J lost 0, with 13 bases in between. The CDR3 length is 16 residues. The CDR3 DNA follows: TGTGCCAGCAGTTACAAACAGGGAGTTAGCAATCAGCCCCAGCATTTT. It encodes CASSYKQGVSNQPQHF.

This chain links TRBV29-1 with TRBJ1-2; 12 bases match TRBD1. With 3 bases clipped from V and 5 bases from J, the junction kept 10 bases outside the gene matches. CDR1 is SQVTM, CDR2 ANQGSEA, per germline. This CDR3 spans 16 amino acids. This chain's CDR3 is CSVERFGTGGSYGYTF. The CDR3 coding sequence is TGCAGCGTTGAGAGGTTCGGGACAGGGGGCAGTTATGGCTACACCTTC.

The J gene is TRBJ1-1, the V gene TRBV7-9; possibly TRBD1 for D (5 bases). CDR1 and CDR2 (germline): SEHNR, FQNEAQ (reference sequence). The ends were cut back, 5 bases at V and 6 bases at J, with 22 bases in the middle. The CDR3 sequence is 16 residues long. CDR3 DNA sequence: TGTGCCAGCAGCCCAGTGGGGGTTGGGGGGGAACCTGAAGCTTTCTTT. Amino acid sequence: CASSPVGVGGEPEAFF.

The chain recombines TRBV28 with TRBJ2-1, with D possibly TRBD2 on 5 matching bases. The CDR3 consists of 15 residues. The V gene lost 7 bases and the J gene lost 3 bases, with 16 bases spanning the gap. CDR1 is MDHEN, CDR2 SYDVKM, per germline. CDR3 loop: CASTSSGSRYNEQFF. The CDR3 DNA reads TGTGCCAGCACCTCCTCGGGATCGCGCTACAATGAGCAGTTCTTC.

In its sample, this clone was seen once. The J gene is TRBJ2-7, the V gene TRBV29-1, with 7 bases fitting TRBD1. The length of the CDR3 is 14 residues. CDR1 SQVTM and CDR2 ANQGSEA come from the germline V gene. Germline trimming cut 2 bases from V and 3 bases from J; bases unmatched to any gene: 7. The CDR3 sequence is CSVERRDSFYEQYF. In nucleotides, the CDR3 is TGCAGCGTTGAACGCCGGGACAGCTTCTACGAGCAGTACTTC.

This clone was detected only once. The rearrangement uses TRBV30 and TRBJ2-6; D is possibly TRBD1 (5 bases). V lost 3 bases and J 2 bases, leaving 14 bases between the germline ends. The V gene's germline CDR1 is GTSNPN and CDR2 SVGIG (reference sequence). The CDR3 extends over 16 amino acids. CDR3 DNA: TGTGCCTGGAGCCGTCTCCAGGGAACTGGGGCCAACGTCCTGACTTTC. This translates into CAWSRLQGTGANVLTF.

The DNA for the CDR3 is TGCGCCACATCGAACCGGGACAGCCACACCGGGGAGCTGTTTTTT. Protein sequence: CATSNRDSHTGELFF. V usage is TRBV10-1 and J usage is TRBJ2-2; 7 bases fit TRBD1. This CDR3 contains 15 residues. With 10 bases clipped from V and 3 bases from J, the junction kept 11 bases outside the gene matches. Germline CDR1 and CDR2: WNHNN and SYGVQD (reference sequence).

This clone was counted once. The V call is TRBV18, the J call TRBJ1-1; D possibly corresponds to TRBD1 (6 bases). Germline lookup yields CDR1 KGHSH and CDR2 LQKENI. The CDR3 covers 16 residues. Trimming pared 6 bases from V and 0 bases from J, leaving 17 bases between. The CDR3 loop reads CASSLYREQMNTEAFF. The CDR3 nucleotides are TGTGCCAGCTCCCTATACAGGGAACAAATGAACACTGAAGCTTTCTTT.

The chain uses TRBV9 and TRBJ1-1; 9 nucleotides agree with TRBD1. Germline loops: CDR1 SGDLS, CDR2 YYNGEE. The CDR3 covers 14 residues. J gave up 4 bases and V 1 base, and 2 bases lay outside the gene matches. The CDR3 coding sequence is TGTGCCAGCAGCGTAAGGGACAGGGTCACTGAAGCTTTCTTT. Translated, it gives CASSVRDRVTEAFF.

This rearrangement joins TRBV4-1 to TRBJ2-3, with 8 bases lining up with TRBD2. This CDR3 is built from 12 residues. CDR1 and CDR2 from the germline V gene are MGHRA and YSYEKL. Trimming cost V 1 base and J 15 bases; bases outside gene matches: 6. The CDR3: CASSQGMGLVYF. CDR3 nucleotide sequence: TGCGCCAGCAGCCAAGGGATGGGACTAGTATATTTT.